This T cell receptor beta chain came from a study of T cells expressing NK-cell markers (dated by TCRdb to 2019 to 2021). For context, the study as a whole: In sorted CD3+CD56+NKG2C+, CD3+CD56+NKG2C- and CD3+CD56-NKG2C+ T-cell subsets from several donors, TCR beta-chain repertoires were profiled. Among the eight sequenced donors, seven were HCMV-seropositive and one was HCMV-seronegative. The eight sequenced donors were randomly selected healthy volunteers, three men and five women. The libraries were sequenced on Illumina HiSeq 2000/2500, MiSeq or NextSeq, producing 2 x 150 bp reads.

HCMV-specific IgG was detected in serum with a commercial ELISA kit to determine HCMV serostatus. Peripheral blood mononuclear cells were isolated from blood by Ficoll density gradient centrifugation. Sequencer: Illumina HiSeq 2000. TCR beta cDNA libraries were prepared using 5'RACE template switching, which introduced a universal primer site and unique molecular identifiers. Synthesis of cDNA was primed from the TCR beta constant segment and was followed by two consecutive PCR amplification steps. The study's processing was this. Reads were demultiplexed and grouped by UMI with MIGEC, and clonotypes were assembled and quantified with MiTCR. Only TCR cDNA sequences supported by at least two reads were kept to exclude erroneous sequences. The tcR package was used for downstream repertoire analysis, and clonotypes were matched across fractions by CDR3 nucleotide sequence plus V segment. VDJmatch was used to annotate antigen specificity against VDJdb, with one amino acid substitution allowed in CDR3. The reads went through TCRdb reprocessing, and each CDR3 protein sequence gets one entry with no DNA. These V and J calls derive from TCRdb rather than the authors' analysis. In this sample's table one finds about 260,000 distinct CDR3 sequences. The ten largest clones represent 4% to 4.5% of the sample.

Details on this clonotype: There is no known antigen for this receptor.

Its CDR3 holds 14 amino acids, cysteine through phenylalanine. No DNA appears here. Sequences MNHNS (CDR1) and SASEGT (CDR2) are obtained from the germline V gene. On the study overall, not on this receptor specifically: In roughly 6 donors, the dominant CD3+CD56+NKG2C+ clonotypes ranked among the top 10 CD8+ clonotypes, making up roughly 1.0-7.0% of CD8+ T cells. Whether the expanded NKG2C-expressing T cell clones were specific for HCMV antigens was left unclear. Those dominant clonotypes were again the most abundant among CD3+CD56-NKG2C+ cells in a few donors, at about 25-60.1%.

The rearrangement combines TRBV6-1 with TRBJ2-4; there is no DNA to check the TCRdb D call of TRBD2. The sample taken for sequencing was blood T cells: a sorted CD56 or NKG2C T cell subset, CD4+ or CD8+ T cells, or bulk PBMC T cells (not recorded which). The source of this sequence is a woman between 18 and 75 years old in good health. The CDR3 amino acid sequence is: CAAGRASTKNIQYF.